This T cell receptor beta chain was retrieved from a study of blood T cell repertoires in COVID-19. About the study: Acute and convalescent COVID-19 specimens originated in the United States, Italy and Spain.

In the source study's methods: Researchers report that nucleated cell counts were estimated from reference gene primer amplification. Here immunoSEQ multiplex PCR was the method, and the copy in TCRdb shows in-frame clones only, minus some. D and trimming come from the DNA, and the V and J calls and clone size come from that table. Here the sample spans nearly 70,000 clones, 87% being singletons. V lost 5 bases, J lost 2 bases, and 3 bases stayed unmatched. The CDR3 has 14 amino acids. The germline gives CDR1 ENHRY, CDR2 SYGVKD. This clone has more than one count but fewer than ten. The chain links TRBV10-3 to TRBJ2-1; 7 bases are shared with TRBD1. The receptor was derived from a woman aged 45-60 years with COVID-19, enrolled during active disease. The sequencing input was peripheral blood. The CDR3 protein is CAISSTGTYNEQFF. The CDR3 nucleotides read TGTGCCATCAGTTCGACAGGGACCTACAATGAGCAGTTCTTC.